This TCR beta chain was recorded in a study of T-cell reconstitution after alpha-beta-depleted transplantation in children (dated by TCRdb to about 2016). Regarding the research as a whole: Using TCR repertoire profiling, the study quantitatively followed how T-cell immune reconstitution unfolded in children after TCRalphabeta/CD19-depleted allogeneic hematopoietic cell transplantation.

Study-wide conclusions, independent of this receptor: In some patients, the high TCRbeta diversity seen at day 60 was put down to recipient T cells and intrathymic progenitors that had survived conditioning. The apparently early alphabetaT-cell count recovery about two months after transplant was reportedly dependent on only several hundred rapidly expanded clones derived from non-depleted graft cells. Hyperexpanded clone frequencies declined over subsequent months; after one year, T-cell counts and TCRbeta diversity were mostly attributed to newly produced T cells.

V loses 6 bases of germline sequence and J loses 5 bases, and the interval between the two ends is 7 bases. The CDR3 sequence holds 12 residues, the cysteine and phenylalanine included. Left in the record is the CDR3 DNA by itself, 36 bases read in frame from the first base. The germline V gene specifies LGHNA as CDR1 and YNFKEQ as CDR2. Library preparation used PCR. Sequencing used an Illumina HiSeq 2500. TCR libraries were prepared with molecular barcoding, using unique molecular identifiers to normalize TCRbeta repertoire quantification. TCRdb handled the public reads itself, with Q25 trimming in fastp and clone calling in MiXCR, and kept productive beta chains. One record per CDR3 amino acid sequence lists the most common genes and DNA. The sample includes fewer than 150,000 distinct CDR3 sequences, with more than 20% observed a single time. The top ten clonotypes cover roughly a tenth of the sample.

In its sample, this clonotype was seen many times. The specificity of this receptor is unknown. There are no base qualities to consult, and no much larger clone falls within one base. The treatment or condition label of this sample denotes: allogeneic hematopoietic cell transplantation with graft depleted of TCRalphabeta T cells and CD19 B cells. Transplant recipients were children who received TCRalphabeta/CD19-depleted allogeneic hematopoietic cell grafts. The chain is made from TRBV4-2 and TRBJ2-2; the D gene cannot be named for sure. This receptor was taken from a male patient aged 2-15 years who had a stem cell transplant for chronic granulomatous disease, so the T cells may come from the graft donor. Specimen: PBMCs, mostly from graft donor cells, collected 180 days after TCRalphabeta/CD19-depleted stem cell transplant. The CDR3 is CASRPLTGELFF. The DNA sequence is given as TGTGCCAGCAGACCACTGACCGGGGAGCTGTTTTTT.